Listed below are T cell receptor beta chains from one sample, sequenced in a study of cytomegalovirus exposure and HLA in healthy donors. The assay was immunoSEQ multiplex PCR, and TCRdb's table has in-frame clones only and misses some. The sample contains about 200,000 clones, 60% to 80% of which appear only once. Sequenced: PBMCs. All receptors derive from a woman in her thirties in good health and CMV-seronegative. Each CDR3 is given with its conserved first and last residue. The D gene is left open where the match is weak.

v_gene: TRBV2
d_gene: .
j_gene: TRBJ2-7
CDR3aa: CASRLYTGSKAYEQYF

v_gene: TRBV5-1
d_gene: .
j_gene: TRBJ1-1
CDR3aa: CASSFQVIGNTEAFF

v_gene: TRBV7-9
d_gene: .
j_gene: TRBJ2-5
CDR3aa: CASSDGRETQYF

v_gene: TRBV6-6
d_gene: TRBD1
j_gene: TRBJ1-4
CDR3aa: CASSYQRQGAEKLFF

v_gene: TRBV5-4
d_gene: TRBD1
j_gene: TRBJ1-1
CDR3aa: CASSSRQGKGAEAFF

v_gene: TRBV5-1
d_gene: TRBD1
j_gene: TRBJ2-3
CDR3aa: CASSLVPGQDTQYF

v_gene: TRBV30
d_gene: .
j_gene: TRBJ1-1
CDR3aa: CAWSVGGANLNTEAFF

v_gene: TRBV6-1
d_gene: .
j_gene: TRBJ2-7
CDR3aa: CASKVPLGPYEQYF

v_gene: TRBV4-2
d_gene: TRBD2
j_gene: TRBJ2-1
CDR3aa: CASSHAGGPFNEQFF

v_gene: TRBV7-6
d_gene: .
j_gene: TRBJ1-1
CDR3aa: CASSLAPNTEAFF

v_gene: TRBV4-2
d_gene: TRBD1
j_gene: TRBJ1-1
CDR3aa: CASSPTRGLNTEAFF

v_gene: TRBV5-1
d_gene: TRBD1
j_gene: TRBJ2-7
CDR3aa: CASSVTGSDEQYF

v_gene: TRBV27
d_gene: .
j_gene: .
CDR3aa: CASRRGFGLASYEQYF

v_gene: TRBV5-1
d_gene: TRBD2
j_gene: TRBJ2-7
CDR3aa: CASSFTAGAETYEQYF

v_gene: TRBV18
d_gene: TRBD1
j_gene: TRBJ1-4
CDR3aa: CASSRQGEYEKLFF